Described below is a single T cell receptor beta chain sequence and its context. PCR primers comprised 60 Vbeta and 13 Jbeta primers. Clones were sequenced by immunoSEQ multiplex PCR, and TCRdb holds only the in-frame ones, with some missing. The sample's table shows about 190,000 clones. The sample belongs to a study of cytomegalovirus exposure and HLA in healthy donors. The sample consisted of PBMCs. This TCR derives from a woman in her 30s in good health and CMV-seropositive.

CDR3 in amino acids: CASSGEANVLTF. In DNA form, the CDR3 reads TGTGCCAGCAGTGGCGAGGCCAACGTCCTGACTTTC. This chain links TRBV2 with TRBJ2-6; D uncertain. CDR1 SNHLY and CDR2 FYNNEI come from the germline V gene. Trimming removed 4 bases from V and 6 bases from J, with 4 bases in between. The CDR3 is 12 residues long.